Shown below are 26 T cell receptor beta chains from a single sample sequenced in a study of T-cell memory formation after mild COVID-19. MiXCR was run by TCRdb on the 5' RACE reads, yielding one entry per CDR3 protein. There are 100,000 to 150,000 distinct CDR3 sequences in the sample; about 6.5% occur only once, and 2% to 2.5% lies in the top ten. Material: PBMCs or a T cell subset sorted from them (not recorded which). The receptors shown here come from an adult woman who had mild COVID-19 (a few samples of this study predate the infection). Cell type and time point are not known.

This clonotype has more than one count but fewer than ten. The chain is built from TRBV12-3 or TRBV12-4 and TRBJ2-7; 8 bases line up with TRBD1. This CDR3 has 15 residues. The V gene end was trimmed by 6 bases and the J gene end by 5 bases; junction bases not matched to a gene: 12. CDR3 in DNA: TGTGCCAGCAGCCAGGACAGGGTTGACGGGGACGAGCAGTACTTC. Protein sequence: CASSQDRVDGDEQYF.

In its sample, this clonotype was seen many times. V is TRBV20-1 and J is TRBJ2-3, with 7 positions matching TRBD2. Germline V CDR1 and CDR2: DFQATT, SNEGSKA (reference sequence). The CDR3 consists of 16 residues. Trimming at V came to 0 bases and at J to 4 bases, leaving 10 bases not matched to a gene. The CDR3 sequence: CSARDGGGRSADTQYF. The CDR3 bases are TGCAGTGCTAGAGATGGGGGAGGGCGGTCGGCAGATACGCAGTATTTT.

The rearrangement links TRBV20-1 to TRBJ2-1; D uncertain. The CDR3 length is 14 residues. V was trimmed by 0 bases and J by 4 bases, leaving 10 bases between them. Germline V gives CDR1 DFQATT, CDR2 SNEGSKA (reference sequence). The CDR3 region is CSAREGFFYNEQFF. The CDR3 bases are TGCAGTGCTAGAGAGGGGTTCTTTTACAATGAGCAGTTCTTC.

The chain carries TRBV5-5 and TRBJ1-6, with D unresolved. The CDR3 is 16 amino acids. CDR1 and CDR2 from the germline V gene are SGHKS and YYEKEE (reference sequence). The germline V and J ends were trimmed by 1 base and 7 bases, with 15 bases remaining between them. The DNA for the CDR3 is TGTGCCAGCAGCTTGCGCGCGGAGGGTCGCAATTCACCCCTCCACTTT. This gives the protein CASSLRAEGRNSPLHF.

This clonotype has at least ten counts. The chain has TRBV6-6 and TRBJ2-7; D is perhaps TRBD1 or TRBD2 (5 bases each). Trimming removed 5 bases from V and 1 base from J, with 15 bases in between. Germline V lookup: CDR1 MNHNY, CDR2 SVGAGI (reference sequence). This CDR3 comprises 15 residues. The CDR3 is CASSRIRDGSYEQYF. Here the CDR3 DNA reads TGTGCCAGCAGTAGGATCCGGGACGGATCCTACGAGCAGTACTTC.

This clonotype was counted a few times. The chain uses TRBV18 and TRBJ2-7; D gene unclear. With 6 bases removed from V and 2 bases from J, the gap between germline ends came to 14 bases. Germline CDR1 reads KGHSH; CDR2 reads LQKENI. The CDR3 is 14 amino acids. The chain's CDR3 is CASSPFPVTYEQYF. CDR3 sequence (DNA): TGTGCCAGCTCCCCCTTTCCAGTCACCTACGAGCAGTACTTC.

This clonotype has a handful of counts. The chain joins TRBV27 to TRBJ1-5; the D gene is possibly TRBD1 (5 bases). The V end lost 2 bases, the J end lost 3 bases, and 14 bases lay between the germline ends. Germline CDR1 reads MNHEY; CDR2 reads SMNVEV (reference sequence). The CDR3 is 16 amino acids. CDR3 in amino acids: CASSLTPTGANQPQHF. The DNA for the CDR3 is TGTGCCAGCAGTTTAACTCCCACAGGAGCCAATCAGCCCCAGCATTTT.

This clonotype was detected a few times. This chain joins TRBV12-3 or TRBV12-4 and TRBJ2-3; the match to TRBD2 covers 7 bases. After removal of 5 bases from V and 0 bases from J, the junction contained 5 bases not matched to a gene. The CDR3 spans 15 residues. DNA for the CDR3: TGTGCCAGCAGTAACGGGGGGACTAGCACAGATACGCAGTATTTT. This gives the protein CASSNGGTSTDTQYF.

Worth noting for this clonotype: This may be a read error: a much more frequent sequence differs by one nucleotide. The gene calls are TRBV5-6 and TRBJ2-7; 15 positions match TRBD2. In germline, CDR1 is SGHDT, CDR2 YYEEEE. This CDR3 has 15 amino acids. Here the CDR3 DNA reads TGTTCCAGCAGCGGAAAGGGACTAGCGGGAGGCTACTTGGACTTC. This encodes CSSSGKGLAGGYLDF.

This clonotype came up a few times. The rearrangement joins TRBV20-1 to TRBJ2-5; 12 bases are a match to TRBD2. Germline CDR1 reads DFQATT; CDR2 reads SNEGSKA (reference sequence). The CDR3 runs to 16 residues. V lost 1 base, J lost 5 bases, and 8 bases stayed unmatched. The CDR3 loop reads CSARGWETSGGETQYF. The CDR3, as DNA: TGCAGTGCTAGAGGGTGGGAGACTAGCGGGGGTGAGACCCAGTACTTC.

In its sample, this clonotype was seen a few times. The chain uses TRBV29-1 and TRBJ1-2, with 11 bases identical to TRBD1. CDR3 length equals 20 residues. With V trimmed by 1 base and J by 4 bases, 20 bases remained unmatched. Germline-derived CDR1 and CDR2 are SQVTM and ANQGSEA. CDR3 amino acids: CSVEVIPGTGGFGGGYGYTF. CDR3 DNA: TGCAGCGTTGAAGTCATTCCCGGGACAGGGGGTTTTGGTGGTGGCTATGGCTACACCTTC.

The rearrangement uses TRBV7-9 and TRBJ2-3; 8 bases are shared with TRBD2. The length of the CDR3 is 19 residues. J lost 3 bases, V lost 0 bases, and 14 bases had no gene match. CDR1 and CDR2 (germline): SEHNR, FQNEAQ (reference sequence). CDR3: CASSLARMTGGLGTDTQYF. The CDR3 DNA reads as TGTGCCAGCAGCTTAGCGCGAATGACTGGGGGACTAGGGACAGATACGCAGTATTTT.

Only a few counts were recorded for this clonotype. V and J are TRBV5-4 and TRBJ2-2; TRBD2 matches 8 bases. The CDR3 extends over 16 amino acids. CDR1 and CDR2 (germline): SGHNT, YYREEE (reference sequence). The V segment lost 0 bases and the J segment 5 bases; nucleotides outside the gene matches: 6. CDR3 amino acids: CASSLALAGRTGELFF. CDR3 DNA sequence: TGTGCCAGCAGCTTGGCCTTAGCGGGGCGGACCGGGGAGCTGTTTTTT.

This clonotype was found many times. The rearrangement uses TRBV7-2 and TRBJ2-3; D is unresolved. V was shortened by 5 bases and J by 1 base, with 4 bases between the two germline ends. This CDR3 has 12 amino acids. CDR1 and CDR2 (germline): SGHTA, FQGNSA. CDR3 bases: TGTGCCAGCAGCCACGGCACAGATACGCAGTATTTT. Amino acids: CASSHGTDTQYF.

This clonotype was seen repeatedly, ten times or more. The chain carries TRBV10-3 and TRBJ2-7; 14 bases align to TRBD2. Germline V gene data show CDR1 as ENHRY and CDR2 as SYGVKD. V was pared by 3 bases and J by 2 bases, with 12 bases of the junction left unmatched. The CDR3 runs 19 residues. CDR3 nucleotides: TGTGCCATCAGTGATCGACGGACTAGCGGGAGGCGGGGGACCTACGAGCAGTACTTC. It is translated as CAISDRRTSGRRGTYEQYF.

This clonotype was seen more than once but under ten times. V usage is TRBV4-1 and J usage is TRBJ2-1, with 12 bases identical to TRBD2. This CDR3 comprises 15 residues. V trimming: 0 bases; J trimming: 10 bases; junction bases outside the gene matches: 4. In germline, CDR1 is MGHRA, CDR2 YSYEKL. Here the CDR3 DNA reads TGCGCCAGCAGCCAAGATTTAACTAGCGGGAGGGAGCAGTTCTTC. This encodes CASSQDLTSGREQFF.

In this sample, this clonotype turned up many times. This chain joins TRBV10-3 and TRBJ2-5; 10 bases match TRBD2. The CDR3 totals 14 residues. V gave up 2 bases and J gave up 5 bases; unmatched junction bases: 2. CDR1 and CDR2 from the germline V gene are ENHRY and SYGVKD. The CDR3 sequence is CAISELAGAETQYF. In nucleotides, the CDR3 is TGTGCCATCAGTGAGCTAGCGGGGGCCGAGACCCAGTACTTC.

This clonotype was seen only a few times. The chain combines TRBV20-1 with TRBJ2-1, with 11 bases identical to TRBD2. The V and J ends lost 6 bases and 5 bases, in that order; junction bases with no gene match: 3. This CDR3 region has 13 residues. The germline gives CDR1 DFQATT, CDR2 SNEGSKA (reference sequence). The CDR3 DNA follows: TGCAGTGCCCCGGGACTAGCGGACAATGAGCAGTTCTTC. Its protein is CSAPGLADNEQFF.

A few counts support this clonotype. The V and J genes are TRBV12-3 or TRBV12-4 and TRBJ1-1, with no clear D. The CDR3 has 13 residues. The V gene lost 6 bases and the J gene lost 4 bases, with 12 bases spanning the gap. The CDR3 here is CASSTKSSTEAFF. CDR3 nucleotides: TGTGCCAGCAGCACGAAGTCGAGCACTGAAGCTTTCTTT.

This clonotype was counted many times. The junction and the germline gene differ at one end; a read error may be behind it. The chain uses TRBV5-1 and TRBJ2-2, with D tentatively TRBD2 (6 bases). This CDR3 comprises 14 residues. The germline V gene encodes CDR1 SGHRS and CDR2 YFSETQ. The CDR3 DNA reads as TGTGCCAGCAGCTTGGGGGGGAACACCGGGGAGCTGTTTTTT. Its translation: CASSLGGNTGELFF.

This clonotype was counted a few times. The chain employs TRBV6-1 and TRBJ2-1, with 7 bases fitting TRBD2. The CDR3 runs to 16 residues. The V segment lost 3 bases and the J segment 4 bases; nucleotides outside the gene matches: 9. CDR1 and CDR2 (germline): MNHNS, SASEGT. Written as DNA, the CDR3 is TGTGCCAGCAGTGATGTGCTAGCGGTGGGGTACAATGAGCAGTTCTTC. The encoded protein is CASSDVLAVGYNEQFF.

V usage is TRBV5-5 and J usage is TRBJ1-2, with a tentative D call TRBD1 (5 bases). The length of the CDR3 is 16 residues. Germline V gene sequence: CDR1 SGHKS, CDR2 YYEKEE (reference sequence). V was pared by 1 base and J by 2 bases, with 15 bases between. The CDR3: CASSLTPGGTNYGYTF. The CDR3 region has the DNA TGTGCCAGCAGCTTGACTCCGGGAGGGACGAACTATGGCTACACCTTC. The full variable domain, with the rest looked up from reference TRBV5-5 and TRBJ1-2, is DAGVTQSPTHLIKTRGQQVTLRCSPISGHKSVSWYQQVLGQGPQFIFQYYEKEERGRGNFPDRFSARQFPNYSSELNVNALLLGDSALYLCASSLTPGGTNYGYTFGSGTRLTVV.

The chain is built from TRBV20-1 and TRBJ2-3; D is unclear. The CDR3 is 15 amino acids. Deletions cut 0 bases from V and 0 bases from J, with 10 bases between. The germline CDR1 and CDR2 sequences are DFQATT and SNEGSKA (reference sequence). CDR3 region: CSARDRVVSTDTQYF. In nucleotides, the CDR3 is TGCAGTGCTAGAGATAGAGTTGTTAGCACAGATACGCAGTATTTT.

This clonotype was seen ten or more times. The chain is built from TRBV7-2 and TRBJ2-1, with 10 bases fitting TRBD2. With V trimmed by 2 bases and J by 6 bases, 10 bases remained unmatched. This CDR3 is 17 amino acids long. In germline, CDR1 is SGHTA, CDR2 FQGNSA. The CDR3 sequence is CASSLLAGGWARNEQFF. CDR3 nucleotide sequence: TGTGCCAGCAGCTTATTAGCGGGAGGTTGGGCGCGCAATGAGCAGTTCTTC.

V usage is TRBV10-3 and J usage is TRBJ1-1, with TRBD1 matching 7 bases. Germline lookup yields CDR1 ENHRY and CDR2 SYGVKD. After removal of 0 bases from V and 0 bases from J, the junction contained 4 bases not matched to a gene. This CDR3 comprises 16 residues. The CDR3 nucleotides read TGTGCCATCAGTGAGTCCCCACAGGGGTTGAACACTGAAGCTTTCTTT. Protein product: CAISESPQGLNTEAFF.

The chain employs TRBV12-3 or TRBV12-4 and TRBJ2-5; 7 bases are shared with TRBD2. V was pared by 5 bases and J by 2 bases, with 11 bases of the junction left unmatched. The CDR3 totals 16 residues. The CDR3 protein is CASSPNLAVIQETQYF. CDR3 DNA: TGTGCCAGCAGTCCGAATCTAGCGGTAATACAAGAGACCCAGTACTTC.